This entry concerns a single T cell receptor (beta chain). These data originate in a study of neoadjuvant anti-PD-1 for oral cavity cancer. Assay: immunoSEQ multiplex PCR; the TCRdb copy retains only in-frame clones and omits some. The sample holds around 67,000 clones; about 90% are singletons and the top ten take around 2.7%. Regarding time point: after neoadjuvant nivolumab, at surgical resection. Patients were newly diagnosed with stage II-IVA oral cavity squamous cell carcinoma without prior systemic or radiation treatment. Per germline, CDR1 SGHRS and CDR2 YFSETQ. The CDR3 totals 17 residues. V shed 0 bases and J 5 bases; nucleotides not matched to a gene: 5.

The receptor's source is a person between 40 and 80 years old with oral cavity squamous cell carcinoma. This chain links TRBV5-1 with TRBJ2-3; the match to TRBD2 covers 14 bases. Here the sequenced sample was PBMCs, taken after nivolumab (anti-PD-1) treatment. CDR3 sequence (DNA): TGCGCCAGCAGCTTGGTGGGGACTAGCGGGAGTGGAGATACGCAGTATTTT. As protein: CASSLVGTSGSGDTQYF.